Given below is one TCR beta chain in context. The method was immunoSEQ multiplex PCR; TCRdb's version includes in-frame clones alone and lacks a portion of them. The sample lists about 43,000 clones, roughly 93% occurring once. Trimming took off 3 bases at V and 6 bases at J, with 8 bases between the two ends. Germline V gene lookup returns CDR1 MNHEY and CDR2 SMNVEV (reference sequence). This CDR3 has 13 amino acids. This record comes from a study of OX40 agonist ivuxolimab in advanced cancers. This specimen consisted of CD4+ or CD8+ T cells sorted from blood, obtained in a trial of the OX40 agonist ivuxolimab. The rearrangement joins TRBV27 to TRBJ2-2; the D is unclear. The receptor was derived from an adult with an advanced solid tumor such as melanoma, head and neck, liver or kidney cancer. CDR3 nucleotides: TGTGCCAGCAGTTTTTGGACCGCCGGGGAGCTGTTTTTT. It yields the protein CASSFWTAGELFF.